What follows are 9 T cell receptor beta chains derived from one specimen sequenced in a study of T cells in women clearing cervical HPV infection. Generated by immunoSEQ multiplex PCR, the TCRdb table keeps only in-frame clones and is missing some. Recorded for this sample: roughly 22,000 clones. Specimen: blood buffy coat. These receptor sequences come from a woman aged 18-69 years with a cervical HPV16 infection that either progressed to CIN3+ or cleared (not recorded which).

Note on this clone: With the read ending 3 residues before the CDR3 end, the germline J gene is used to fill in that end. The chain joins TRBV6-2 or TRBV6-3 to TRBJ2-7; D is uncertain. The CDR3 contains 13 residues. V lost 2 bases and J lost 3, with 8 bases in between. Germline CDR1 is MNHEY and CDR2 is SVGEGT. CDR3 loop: CASSYELHYEQYF. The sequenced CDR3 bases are TGTGCCAGCAGTTACGAGCTCCACTACGAG.

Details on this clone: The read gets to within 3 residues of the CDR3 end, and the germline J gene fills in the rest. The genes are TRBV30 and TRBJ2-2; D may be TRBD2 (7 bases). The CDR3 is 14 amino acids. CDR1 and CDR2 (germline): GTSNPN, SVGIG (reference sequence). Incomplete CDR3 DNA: TGTGCCTGGAGCTATAGGGGGGGGAGCTCACCG. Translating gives CAWSYRGGSSP. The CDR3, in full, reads CAWSYRGGSSPLFF.

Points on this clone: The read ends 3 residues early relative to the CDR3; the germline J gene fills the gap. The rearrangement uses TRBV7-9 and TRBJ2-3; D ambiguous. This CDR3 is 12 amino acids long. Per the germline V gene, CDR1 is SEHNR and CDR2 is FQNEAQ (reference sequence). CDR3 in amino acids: CASSLRLKTQYF. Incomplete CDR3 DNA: TGTGCCAGCAGCTTAAGGTTGAAGACG.

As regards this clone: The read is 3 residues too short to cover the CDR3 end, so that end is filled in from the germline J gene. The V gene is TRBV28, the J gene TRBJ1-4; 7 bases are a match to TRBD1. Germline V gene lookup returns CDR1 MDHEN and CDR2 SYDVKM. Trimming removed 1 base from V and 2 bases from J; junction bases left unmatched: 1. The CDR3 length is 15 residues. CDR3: CASSLLQGTNEKLFF. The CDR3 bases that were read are TGTGCCAGCAGTTTATTACAGGGGACTAATGAAAAA.

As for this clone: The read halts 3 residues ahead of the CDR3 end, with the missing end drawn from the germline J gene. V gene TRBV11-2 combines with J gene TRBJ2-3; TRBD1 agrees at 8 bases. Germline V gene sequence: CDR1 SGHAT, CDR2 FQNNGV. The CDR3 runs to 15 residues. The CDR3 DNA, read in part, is TGTGCCAGCAGCAAAGTTCAGGGGGCCGGCGAGACG. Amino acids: CASSKVQGAGET. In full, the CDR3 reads CASSKVQGAGETQYF.

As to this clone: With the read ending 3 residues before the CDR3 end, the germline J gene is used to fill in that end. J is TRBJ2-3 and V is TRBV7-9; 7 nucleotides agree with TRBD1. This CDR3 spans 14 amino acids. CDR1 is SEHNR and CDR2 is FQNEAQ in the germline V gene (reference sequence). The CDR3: CASSLVGGGETQYF. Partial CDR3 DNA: TGTGCCAGCAGCTTAGTAGGGGGCGGAGAGACG.

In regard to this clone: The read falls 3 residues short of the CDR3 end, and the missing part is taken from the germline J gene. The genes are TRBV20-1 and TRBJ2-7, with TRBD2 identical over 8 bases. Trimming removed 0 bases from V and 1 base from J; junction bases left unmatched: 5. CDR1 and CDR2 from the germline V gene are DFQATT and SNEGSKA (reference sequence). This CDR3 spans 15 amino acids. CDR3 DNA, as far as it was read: TGCAGTGCTAGAGATCAAACTAGCGGATCCTACGAG. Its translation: CSARDQTSGSYE. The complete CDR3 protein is CSARDQTSGSYEQYF.

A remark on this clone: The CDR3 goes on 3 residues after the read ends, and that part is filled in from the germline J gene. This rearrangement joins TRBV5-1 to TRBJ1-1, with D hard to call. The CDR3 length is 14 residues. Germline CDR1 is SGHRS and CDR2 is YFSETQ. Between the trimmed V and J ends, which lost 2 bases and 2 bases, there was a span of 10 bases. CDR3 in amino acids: CASSFSGRNTEAFF. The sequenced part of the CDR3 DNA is TGCGCCAGCAGCTTCTCAGGCAGAAACACTGAA.

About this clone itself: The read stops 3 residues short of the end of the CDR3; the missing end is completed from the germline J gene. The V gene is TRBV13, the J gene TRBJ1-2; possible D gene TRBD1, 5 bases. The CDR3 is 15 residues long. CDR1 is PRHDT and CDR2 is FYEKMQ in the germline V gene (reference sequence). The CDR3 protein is CASSLSDTSTDTYTF. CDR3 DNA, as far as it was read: TGTGCCAGCAGCTTATCGGACACTAGCACAGATACC.